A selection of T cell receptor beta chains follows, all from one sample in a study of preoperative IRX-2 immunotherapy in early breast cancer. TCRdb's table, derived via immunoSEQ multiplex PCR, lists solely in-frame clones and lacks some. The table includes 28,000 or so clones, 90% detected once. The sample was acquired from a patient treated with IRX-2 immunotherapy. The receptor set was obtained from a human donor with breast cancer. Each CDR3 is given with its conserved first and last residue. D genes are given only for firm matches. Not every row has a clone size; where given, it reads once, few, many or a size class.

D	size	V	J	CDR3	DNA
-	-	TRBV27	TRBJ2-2	CANLSGEMGELFF	TGTGCCAACCTGTCGGGGGAAATGGGGGAGCTGTTTTTT
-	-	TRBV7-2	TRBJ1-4	CASSLPSPEKLFF	TGTGCCAGCAGCTTACCTTCACCAGAAAAACTGTTTTTT
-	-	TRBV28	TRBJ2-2	CASSSQATGELFF	TGTGCCAGCAGTTCGCAGGCCACCGGGGAGCTGTTTTTT
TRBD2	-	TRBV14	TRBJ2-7	CASSYGLAGATYEQYF	TGTGCCAGCAGCTATGGACTAGCGGGAGCCACCTACGAGCAGTACTTC
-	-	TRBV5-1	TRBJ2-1	CASSLGGGTTYNEQFF	TGCGCCAGCAGCTTGGGAGGCGGGACCACCTACAATGAGCAGTTCTTC
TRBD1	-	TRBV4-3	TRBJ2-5	CASSPGQQETQYF	TGCGCCAGCAGCCCGGGACAGCAAGAGACCCAGTACTTC
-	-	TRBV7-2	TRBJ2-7	CASSLALSSSYEQYF	TGTGCCAGCAGCTTAGCGCTCTCGAGCTCCTACGAGCAGTACTTC
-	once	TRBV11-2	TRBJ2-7	CASSLGHSSYEQYF	TGTGCCAGCAGCTTAGGGCACAGTTCCTACGAGCAGTACTTC
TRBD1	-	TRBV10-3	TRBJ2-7	CAISEQGQYEQYF	TGTGCCATCAGTGAACAGGGGCAGTACGAGCAGTACTTC
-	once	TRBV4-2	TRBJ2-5	CASSQTKGSQETQYF	TGTGCCAGCAGCCAAACAAAGGGGTCCCAAGAGACCCAGTACTTC
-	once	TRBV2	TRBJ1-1	CASSERWGNTEAFF	TGTGCCAGCAGTGAAAGGTGGGGGAACACTGAAGCTTTCTTT
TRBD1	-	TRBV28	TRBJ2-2	CASRQGEAGELFF	TGTGCCAGCCGACAGGGGGAGGCCGGGGAGCTGTTTTTT
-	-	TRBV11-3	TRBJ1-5	CASSLIRGRSNQPQHF	TGTGCCAGCAGCTTAATCCGGGGGCGAAGCAATCAGCCCCAGCATTTT
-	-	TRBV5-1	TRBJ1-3	CASSPQGGGNTIYF	TGCGCCAGTTCCCCACAGGGTGGCGGAAACACCATATATTTT
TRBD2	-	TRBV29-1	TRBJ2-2	CSVSGGLAGATNTGELFF	TGCAGCGTGTCCGGAGGACTAGCGGGAGCTACGAACACCGGGGAGCTGTTTTTT
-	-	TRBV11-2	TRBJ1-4	CASSLDRGEKLFF	TGTGCCAGCAGCTTAGATCGGGGTGAAAAACTGTTTTTT
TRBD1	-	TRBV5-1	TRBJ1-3	CASSEGTAGNTIYF	TGCGCCAGCAGTGAAGGGACAGCTGGAAACACCATATATTTT
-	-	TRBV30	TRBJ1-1	CAWGKRGEAFF	TGTGCCTGGGGCAAAAGGGGTGAAGCTTTCTTT
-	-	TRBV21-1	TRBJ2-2	CASSPQNTGELFF	TGTGCCAGCAGCCCCCAGAACACCGGGGAGCTGTTTTTT
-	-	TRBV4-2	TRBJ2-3	CASSQTGGRGRTDTQYF	TGTGCCAGCAGCCAAACCGGGGGACGGGGGCGCACAGATACGCAGTATTTT
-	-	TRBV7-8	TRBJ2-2	CASSRGAGELFF	TGTGCCAGCAGCAGGGGCGCCGGGGAGCTGTTTTTT
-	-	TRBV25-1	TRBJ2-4	CASSDAQGAKNIQYF	TGTGCCAGCAGTGACGCGCAGGGAGCCAAAAACATTCAGTACTTC
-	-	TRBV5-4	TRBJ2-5	CASSNQETQYF	TGTGCCAGCAGCAACCAAGAGACCCAGTACTTC
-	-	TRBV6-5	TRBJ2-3	CASSYSTGTSHTQYF	TGTGCCAGCAGTTACTCGACCGGAACATCCCATACGCAGTATTTT
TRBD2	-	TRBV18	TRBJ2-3	CASSPLVAGITDTQYF	TGTGCCAGCTCACCCCTGGTAGCGGGGATCACAGATACGCAGTATTTT
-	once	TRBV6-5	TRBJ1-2	CASSNRGSNYGYTF	TGTGCCAGCTCCAATCGGGGGTCTAACTATGGCTACACCTTC
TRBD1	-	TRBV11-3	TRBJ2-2	CASSGTVGLGHTTGELFF	TGTGCCAGCAGCGGGACAGTAGGATTGGGTCACACCACCGGGGAGCTGTTTTTT
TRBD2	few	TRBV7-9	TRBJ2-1	CASSPPLRLASSNEQFF	TGTGCCAGCAGTCCCCCCCTCCGACTAGCGAGCTCCAATGAGCAGTTCTTC
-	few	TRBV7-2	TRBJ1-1	CASSFGVFAEAFF	TGTGCCAGCAGCTTTGGGGTCTTCGCGGAAGCTTTCTTT
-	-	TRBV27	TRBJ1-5	CASPNTGQPPRQPQHF	TGTGCCAGCCCGAACACCGGACAGCCCCCGAGGCAGCCCCAGCATTTT
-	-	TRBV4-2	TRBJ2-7	CASSQDRGYEQYF	TGTGCCAGCAGCCAAGATAGGGGCTACGAGCAGTACTTC
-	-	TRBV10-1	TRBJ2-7	CASSVQPNYEQYF	TGCGCCAGCAGTGTCCAGCCGAACTACGAGCAGTACTTC
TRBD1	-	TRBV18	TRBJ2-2	CASSLNRDRDTGELFF	TGTGCCAGCTCACTGAACAGGGACAGGGACACCGGGGAGCTGTTTTTT
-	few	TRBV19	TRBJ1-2	CASRRGDYGYTF	TGTGCCAGTAGGAGGGGAGACTATGGCTACACCTTC
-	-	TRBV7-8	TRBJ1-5	CASSLQQSSVYSNQPQHF	TGTGCCAGCAGCTTACAACAGTCGTCCGTATATAGCAATCAGCCCCAGCATTTT
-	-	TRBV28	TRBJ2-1	CASNTGGRSYNEQFF	TGTGCCAGCAATACCGGGGGCCGCTCCTACAATGAGCAGTTCTTC
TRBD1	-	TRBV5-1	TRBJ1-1	CASSPGQENTEAFF	TGCGCCAGCAGCCCAGGACAGGAGAACACTGAAGCTTTCTTT
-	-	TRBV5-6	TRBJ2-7	CASSLPGDTYEQYF	TGTGCCAGCAGCTTGCCGGGCGACACCTACGAGCAGTACTTC
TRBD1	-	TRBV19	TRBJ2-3	CASRRTGGTDTQYF	TGTGCCAGTAGGCGGACAGGGGGCACAGATACGCAGTATTTT
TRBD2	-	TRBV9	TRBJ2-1	CASSVASGSYSYNEQFF	TGTGCCAGCAGCGTAGCTAGCGGGAGTTACTCCTACAATGAGCAGTTCTTC
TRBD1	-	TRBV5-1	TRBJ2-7	CASSSSGGAYEQYF	TGCGCCAGCAGCTCATCAGGGGGCGCCTACGAGCAGTACTTC
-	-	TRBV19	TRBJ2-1	CASSIGARGNEQFF	TGTGCCAGTAGTATTGGGGCTAGAGGCAATGAGCAGTTCTTC
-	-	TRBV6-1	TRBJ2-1	CASTRDWARIF	TGTGCCAGCACCCGCGATTGGGCACGGATCTTC
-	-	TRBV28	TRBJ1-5	CASRGTVNQPQHF	TGTGCCAGCAGGGGGACGGTAAATCAGCCCCAGCATTTT
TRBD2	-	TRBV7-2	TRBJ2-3	CASSPRGASTDTQYF	TGTGCCAGCAGCCCGCGGGGGGCTAGCACAGATACGCAGTATTTT
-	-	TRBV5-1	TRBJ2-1	CASSLGREYGEQFF	TGCGCCAGCAGCTTGGGACGGGAGTACGGTGAGCAGTTCTTC
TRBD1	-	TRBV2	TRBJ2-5	CASSDGTGTETQYF	TGTGCCAGCAGTGACGGGACAGGGACAGAGACCCAGTACTTC
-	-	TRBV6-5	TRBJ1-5	CASSYSGYNQPQHF	TGTGCCAGCAGTTACTCGGGGTACAATCAGCCCCAGCATTTT
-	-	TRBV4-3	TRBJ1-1	CASSPLGQNTEAFF	TGCGCCAGCAGCCCCCTGGGACAGAACACTGAAGCTTTCTTT
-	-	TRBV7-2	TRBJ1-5	CASSPGGFGQPQHF	TGTGCCAGCAGCCCCGGGGGGTTCGGTCAGCCCCAGCATTTT
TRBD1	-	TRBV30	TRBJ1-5	CAWTGTENQPQHF	TGTGCCTGGACCGGGACAGAGAATCAGCCCCAGCATTTT
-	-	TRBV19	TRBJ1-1	CASSWGRGDTEAFF	TGTGCCAGTAGTTGGGGGAGGGGAGACACTGAAGCTTTCTTT
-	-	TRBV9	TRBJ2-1	CASSAVRNYNEQFF	TGTGCCAGCAGCGCCGTCCGAAACTACAATGAGCAGTTCTTC
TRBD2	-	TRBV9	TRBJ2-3	CASSPRTSGSTDTQYF	TGTGCCAGCAGCCCCAGGACTAGCGGAAGCACAGATACGCAGTATTTT
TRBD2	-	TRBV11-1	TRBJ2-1	CASSLVSLAGGLFF	TGTGCCAGCAGCTTAGTTTCCCTAGCGGGAGGGCTGTTCTTC
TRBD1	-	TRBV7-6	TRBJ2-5	CASSFPGQGAETQYF	TGTGCCAGCAGCTTTCCGGGACAGGGGGCGGAGACCCAGTACTTC
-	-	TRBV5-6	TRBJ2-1	CASSSWAIDEQFF	TGTGCCAGCAGCTCCTGGGCCATAGATGAGCAGTTCTTC
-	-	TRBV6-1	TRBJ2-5	CASIGAGETQYF	TGTGCCAGCATTGGGGCTGGGGAGACCCAGTACTTC